The present TCR beta chain was sequenced within a study of OX40 agonist ivuxolimab in advanced cancers. Trimming pared 2 bases from V and 4 bases from J, leaving 8 bases between. The CDR3 totals 13 residues. The germline CDR1 and CDR2 sequences are SEHNR and FQNEAQ (reference sequence). The method was immunoSEQ multiplex PCR; TCRdb's version includes in-frame clones alone and lacks a portion of them. This table has about 75,000 clones, around 87% appearing once. This clonotype was obtained from an adult with an advanced solid tumor such as melanoma, head and neck, liver or kidney cancer. The material was CD4+ or CD8+ T cells sorted from blood, obtained in a trial of the OX40 agonist ivuxolimab. This chain connects TRBV7-9 to TRBJ1-2; D is unresolved. The CDR3 reads CASSLFTPYGYTF. The CDR3 nucleotides are TGTGCCAGCAGCTTATTTACCCCCTATGGCTACACCTTC.